This entry is about one TCR beta chain. Its antigen is as yet unknown. Germline assignment: CDR1 LNHNV and CDR2 YYDKDF (reference sequence). This CDR3 has 19 amino acids. Unmatched junction bases numbered 12, after V lost 3 bases and J lost 1 base. TCRdb's table, derived via immunoSEQ multiplex PCR, lists solely in-frame clones and lacks some. This sample carries 220,000 or so clones, approximately 90% of them seen once, and the ten largest clones take about 0.95%. This sample stems from a study of cytomegalovirus exposure and HLA in healthy donors. Study-level findings and limits: Despite most TCR sequences being rare, some public TCRs occurred in many donors. In a later analysis, first-cohort TCR clusters were found to tend to co-occur in the 100 to 150 validation repertoires.

The V call is TRBV15, the J call TRBJ2-3; TRBD1 aligns across 11 bases. The sample consisted of PBMCs. The TCR comes from a woman aged 18-29 years in good health and CMV-seronegative. DNA for the CDR3: TGTGCCACCAGCAGGAGGGACAGGGGGGAGCGGGAGGGCACAGATACGCAGTATTTT. This codes for CATSRRDRGEREGTDTQYF. Complete variable domain (other parts from reference TRBV15 and TRBJ2-3): DAMVIQNPRYQVTQFGKPVTLSCSQTLNHNVMYWYQQKSSQAPKLLFHYYDKDFNNEADTPDNFQSRRPNTSFCFLDIRSPGLGDTAMYLCATSRRDRGEREGTDTQYFGPGTRLTVL.